Listed below are T cell receptor beta chains from one sample, sequenced in a study of T-cell reconstitution after alpha-beta-depleted transplantation in children. MiXCR was run by TCRdb on the PCR reads, yielding one entry per CDR3 protein. The sample lists fewer than 500,000 distinct CDR3 sequences; around 46% were seen once. Material: PBMCs, obtained before TCRalphabeta/CD19-depleted stem cell transplant. The receptors shown here come from a girl aged 2 to 9 with aplastic anemia, due to receive a stem cell transplant. Each CDR3 is given with its conserved first and last residue. D genes are given only for firm matches. Only part of the rows carry a size: once, few, many, or a class if the clone is expanded.

d_call,j_call,v_call,clone_size,cdr3_aa,cdr3_nt
TRBD1,TRBJ1-5,TRBV9,large,CASSVLGTGASNQPQHF,TGTGCCAGCAGCGTACTGGGGACAGGGGCCTCCAATCAGCCCCAGCATTTT
.,TRBJ1-2,TRBV7-9,many,CASTQGDVQIHGYTF,TGTGCCAGCACACAAGGAGATGTCCAGATACATGGCTACACCTTC
.,TRBJ2-3,TRBV20-1,.,CSAVGTPDTQYF,TGCAGTGCTGTTGGGACTCCAGATACGCAGTATTTT
.,TRBJ1-5,TRBV7-3,.,CASSLSGDGQPQHF,TGTGCCAGCAGCTTATCAGGGGACGGTCAGCCCCAGCATTTT
.,TRBJ2-2,TRBV12-3/TRBV12-4,.,CASSPSQIYGELFF,TGTGCCAGCAGTCCCTCCCAGATCTACGGGGAGCTGTTTTTT
.,TRBJ2-1,TRBV20-1,few,CSARLLTYNEQFF,TGCAGTGCTAGATTACTAACCTACAATGAGCAGTTCTTC
.,TRBJ2-5,TRBV29-1,few,CSGNTNPQETQYF,TGCAGCGGAAACACCAATCCCCAAGAGACCCAGTACTTC
.,TRBJ1-3,TRBV29-1,few,CSVEDGWYGNTIYF,TGCAGCGTTGAAGACGGGTGGTACGGAAACACCATATATTTT
.,TRBJ2-3,TRBV7-8,few,CASSPRREFTDTQYF,TGTGCCAGCAGCCCCCGACGGGAGTTCACAGATACGCAGTATTTT
TRBD2,TRBJ2-1,TRBV6-1,few,CASSLQGTSGVYNEQFF,TGTGCCAGCAGCCTCCAGGGGACTAGCGGGGTGTACAATGAGCAGTTCTTC
TRBD1,TRBJ2-1,TRBV7-2,many,CASSFVTGGFDEQFF,TGTGCCAGCAGCTTTGTGACAGGGGGGTTCGATGAGCAGTTCTTC
TRBD1,TRBJ2-3,TRBV6-5,.,CASSLLQGAFTDTQYF,TGTGCCAGCAGTTTACTCCAGGGGGCGTTCACAGATACGCAGTATTTT
TRBD2,TRBJ2-7,TRBV11-2,.,CASSPLRRASGRYEQYF,TGTGCCAGCAGCCCTCTTCGAAGGGCTAGCGGGAGATATGAGCAGTACTTC
TRBD2,TRBJ2-1,TRBV6-5,once,CASSYGLVPNEQFF,TGTGCCAGCAGTTACGGACTAGTCCCAAATGAGCAGTTCTTC
.,TRBJ2-5,TRBV7-2,many,CASSRGNLAYSRETQYF,TGTGCCAGCAGCCGCGGGAACCTAGCGTACAGCAGGGAGACCCAGTACTTC
.,TRBJ2-1,TRBV20-1,.,CSARNGSYNEQFF,TGCAGTGCTAGAAATGGCTCCTACAATGAGCAGTTCTTC
.,TRBJ2-7,TRBV12-3/TRBV12-4,.,CASSVQYYEQYF,TGTGCCAGCAGTGTCCAGTACTACGAGCAGTACTTC
TRBD1,TRBJ2-7,TRBV20-1,.,CSARVSGQGARGTYEQYF,TGCAGTGCTAGAGTATCGGGACAGGGGGCGCGAGGGACCTACGAGCAGTACTTC
.,TRBJ1-2,TRBV20-1,many,CSAPIAGYGYTF,TGCAGTGCTCCCATAGCGGGGTATGGCTACACCTTC
.,TRBJ2-3,TRBV28,once,CASRPQWGLADYTDTQYF,TGTGCCAGCAGGCCCCAATGGGGGCTAGCGGACTACACAGATACGCAGTATTTT
TRBD2,TRBJ2-1,TRBV20-1,few,CSASSRTSGEQFF,TGCAGTGCTAGTTCCCGGACTAGCGGTGAGCAGTTCTTC
TRBD1,TRBJ2-1,TRBV7-3,.,CASSPRTGELDEQFF,TGTGCCAGCAGCCCTAGGACAGGGGAATTGGATGAGCAGTTCTTC
.,TRBJ2-5,TRBV4-3,.,CASSQVGTHAQETQYF,TGCGCCAGCAGCCAGGTAGGTACCCATGCCCAAGAGACCCAGTACTTC
TRBD1,TRBJ2-3,TRBV11-2,.,CASRLRGPGTDTQYF,TGTGCCAGCAGGCTGAGGGGGCCTGGCACAGATACGCAGTATTTT
.,TRBJ2-7,TRBV6-5,.,CASSSRVAVAAPYEQYF,TGTGCCAGCAGTTCCCGTGTCGCGGTAGCGGCCCCCTACGAGCAGTACTTC
TRBD2,TRBJ2-5,TRBV20-1,few,CSARRPGLGETQYF,TGCAGTGCTAGAAGACCGGGACTAGGAGAGACCCAGTACTTC
.,TRBJ2-2,TRBV18,.,CASSRTLGELFF,TGTGCCAGCTCACGGACCCTCGGGGAGCTGTTTTTT
.,TRBJ2-5,TRBV5-8,few,CASSLARQETQYF,TGTGCCAGCAGCTTGGCACGTCAAGAGACCCAGTACTTC
.,TRBJ1-4,TRBV7-9,.,CASSLEGRTNEKLFF,TGTGCCAGCAGCTTGGAAGGGCGGACTAATGAAAAACTGTTTTTT
.,TRBJ1-5,TRBV15,few,CATSRGVGNQPQHF,TGTGCCACCAGCAGAGGGGTAGGCAATCAGCCCCAGCATTTT
.,TRBJ1-3,TRBV7-9,.,CASRTTQEGHTIYF,TGTGCCAGCAGGACAACACAGGAGGGACACACCATATATTTT
.,TRBJ2-2,TRBV11-1,.,CASSLSWTALLTTGELFF,TGTGCCAGCAGCTTAAGTTGGACAGCCCTATTAACTACCGGGGAGCTGTTTTTT
TRBD1,TRBJ2-2,TRBV9,few,CASKQGANTGELFF,TGTGCCAGTAAACAGGGGGCGAACACCGGGGAGCTGTTTTTT
.,TRBJ2-1,TRBV10-3,.,CAIGRTDNEQFF,TGTGCCATCGGGCGGACAGATAATGAGCAGTTCTTC
.,TRBJ2-3,TRBV12-3/TRBV12-4,few,CASSSGGTLTDTQYF,TGTGCCAGCAGTTCCGGGGGCACCCTCACAGATACGCAGTATTTT
.,TRBJ2-7,TRBV12-3/TRBV12-4,.,CASSLSRLSQGRNYEQYF,TGTGCCAGCAGTTTAAGCCGGTTATCACAGGGGAGGAACTACGAGCAGTACTTC
.,TRBJ2-2,TRBV5-4,.,CASSPRQGGIGELFF,TGTGCCAGCAGCCCCCGGCAGGGCGGCATCGGGGAGCTGTTTTTT
TRBD2,TRBJ2-1,TRBV15,.,CATSPTSGGANEQFF,TGTGCCACCAGCCCGACTAGCGGGGGGGCCAATGAGCAGTTCTTC
TRBD2,TRBJ2-1,TRBV7-3,.,CASSASGRGYNEQFF,TGTGCCAGCAGCGCTAGCGGGAGGGGGTACAATGAGCAGTTCTTC
.,TRBJ1-4,TRBV5-1,.,CASSLDPIRNEKLFF,TGCGCCAGCAGCTTAGATCCAATCCGAAATGAAAAACTGTTTTTT
.,TRBJ1-5,TRBV4-1,.,CASSQGGQGNQPQHF,TGCGCCAGCAGCCAAGGTGGGCAAGGGAATCAGCCCCAGCATTTT
.,TRBJ1-1,TRBV5-1,many,CASSLGDTEAFF,TGCGCCAGCAGCTTGGGAGATACTGAAGCTTTCTTT
.,TRBJ2-2,TRBV28,.,CASSLVVSQGEAPNTGELFF,TGTGCCAGCAGTTTGGTAGTTTCCCAGGGGGAGGCCCCGAACACCGGGGAGCTGTTTTTT
TRBD2,TRBJ2-3,TRBV6-5,.,CASSYLAGGTDTQYF,TGTGCCAGCAGTTACTTAGCGGGGGGCACAGATACGCAGTATTTT
TRBD1,TRBJ2-7,TRBV28,.,CASRPGTGGYEQYF,TGTGCCAGCAGACCCGGGACAGGGGGTTACGAGCAGTACTTC
.,TRBJ2-3,TRBV15,many,CATGRSGPEYVDTQYF,TGTGCCACCGGACGTAGCGGCCCGGAGTATGTAGATACGCAGTATTTT
TRBD2,TRBJ2-1,TRBV20-1,.,CSARDPKREGNEQFF,TGCAGTGCTAGAGATCCGAAGCGGGAGGGCAATGAGCAGTTCTTC
.,TRBJ2-7,TRBV7-9,many,CASSLTSGLTYEQYF,TGTGCCAGCAGCTTAACCAGCGGGCTAACCTACGAGCAGTACTTC
.,TRBJ2-5,TRBV11-2,.,CASSPRTRGSVSGETQYF,TGTGCCAGCAGCCCCCGGACGCGTGGGAGTGTTTCGGGAGAGACCCAGTACTTC